One sample yielded the 10 T cell receptor beta chains listed below, sequenced in a study of technical replicates of blood from a few donors. Clones were sequenced by immunoSEQ multiplex PCR, and TCRdb holds only the in-frame ones, with some missing. The data show 60,000 to 90,000 clones, with 95% seen just once and under 0.3% held by the top ten. Sequencing was carried out using T cells isolated from PBMCs. Receptors were obtained from a human donor in good health.

The chain has TRBV5-6 and TRBJ2-2; maybe TRBD1 (6 bases). The V and J ends lost 2 bases and 5 bases respectively, with 19 bases between them. CDR1 SGHDT and CDR2 YYEEEE come from the germline V gene. The CDR3 totals 17 residues. The CDR3 protein is CASSFFSPTGYTGELFF. The DNA for the CDR3 is TGTGCCAGCAGCTTCTTCTCACCGACAGGTTATACCGGGGAGCTGTTTTTT.

V gene TRBV7-2 combines with J gene TRBJ2-7, with D hard to call. V was trimmed by 1 base and J by 2 bases, leaving 9 bases between them. The CDR3 contains 14 residues. Germline CDR1 and CDR2: SGHTA and FQGNSA. In nucleotides, the CDR3 is TGTGCCAGCAGCTTAGGTGATAGTCCCTACGAGCAGTACTTC. As protein: CASSLGDSPYEQYF.

The rearrangement uses TRBV6-1 and TRBJ1-2; 8 bases are a match to TRBD1. Per the germline V gene, CDR1 is MNHNS and CDR2 is SASEGT. The CDR3 has 15 amino acids. Trimming took 2 bases from V and 4 from J; bases not matched to a gene: 6. CDR3 nucleotide sequence: TGTGCCAGCAGTGAACGGCAGGGGGCCCCCTATGGCTACACCTTC. It specifies CASSERQGAPYGYTF.

V and J are TRBV27 and TRBJ1-2; D call uncertain. This CDR3 is built from 15 residues. The germline gives CDR1 MNHEY, CDR2 SMNVEV (reference sequence). V dropped 2 bases and J dropped 4 bases, with 14 bases sitting between them. In DNA, the CDR3 is TGTGCCAGCAGTTTAACGACCGGGGATAGCTATGGCTACACCTTC. Amino acids: CASSLTTGDSYGYTF.

This chain joins TRBV27 and TRBJ2-1; 11 bases are shared with TRBD2. V lost 6 bases, J lost 6 bases, and 7 bases stayed unmatched. This CDR3 is 15 amino acids long. In germline, CDR1 is MNHEY, CDR2 SMNVEV (reference sequence). CDR3 DNA: TGTGCCAGCAGCTCCGGGACTAGCGGTCGCAATGAGCAGTTCTTC. Its translation: CASSSGTSGRNEQFF.

V usage is TRBV28 and J usage is TRBJ1-2, with D uncertain. V lost 7 bases and J lost 4, with 16 bases in between. Germline V lookup: CDR1 MDHEN, CDR2 SYDVKM. CDR3 size: 14 residues. The CDR3 DNA is TGTGCCAGCATCACTTCAGGCAGCATCTATGGCTACACCTTC. Its protein product is CASITSGSIYGYTF.

CDR3 in DNA: TGTGCCAGCAGCTCGACAGGGTTCGATGAGCAGTTCTTC. Its protein product is CASSSTGFDEQFF. V and J are TRBV11-3 and TRBJ2-1; 7 bases match TRBD1. CDR3 length: 13 amino acids. The junction had 5 bases not matched to a gene; V was cut back by 4 bases and J by 8 bases. Germline V gene sequence: CDR1 SGHNT, CDR2 YENEEA.

The chain is built from TRBV28 and TRBJ2-7; 12 nucleotides line up with TRBD2. The CDR3 spans 18 residues. The germline V gene encodes CDR1 MDHEN and CDR2 SYDVKM. V gave up 2 bases and J gave up 2 bases; unmatched junction bases: 10. CDR3 protein: CASSLGFLAGGRPYEQYF. The CDR3 region has the DNA TGTGCCAGCAGTTTAGGGTTCCTAGCGGGAGGGCGACCCTACGAGCAGTACTTC.

This clone turned up a few times. V and J are TRBV6-5 and TRBJ1-1, with D hard to call. Between the trimmed V and J ends, which lost 6 bases and 8 bases, there was a span of 10 bases. The length of the CDR3 is 11 residues. CDR1 and CDR2 (germline): MNHEY, SVGAGI. The CDR3 DNA reads TGTGCCAGCAGCTCCGAGTGGGAAGCTTTCTTT. It codes for CASSSEWEAFF.

The gene calls are TRBV7-9 and TRBJ2-3; perhaps TRBD2 as D (5 bases). Trimming stripped 3 bases from V and 4 bases from J, with 11 bases between. The CDR3 totals 14 residues. Germline V lookup: CDR1 SEHNR, CDR2 FQNEAQ (reference sequence). Here the CDR3 reads CASSFQSGSDTQYF. The CDR3 DNA follows: TGTGCCAGCAGCTTTCAATCGGGATCAGATACGCAGTATTTT. Full variable domain (remainder filled in from reference TRBV7-9 and TRBJ2-3): DTGVSQNPRHKITKRGQNVTFRCDPISEHNRLYWYRQTLGQGPEFLTYFQNEAQLEKSRLLSDRFSAERPKGSFSTLEIQRTEQGDSAMYLCASSFQSGSDTQYFGPGTRLTVL.